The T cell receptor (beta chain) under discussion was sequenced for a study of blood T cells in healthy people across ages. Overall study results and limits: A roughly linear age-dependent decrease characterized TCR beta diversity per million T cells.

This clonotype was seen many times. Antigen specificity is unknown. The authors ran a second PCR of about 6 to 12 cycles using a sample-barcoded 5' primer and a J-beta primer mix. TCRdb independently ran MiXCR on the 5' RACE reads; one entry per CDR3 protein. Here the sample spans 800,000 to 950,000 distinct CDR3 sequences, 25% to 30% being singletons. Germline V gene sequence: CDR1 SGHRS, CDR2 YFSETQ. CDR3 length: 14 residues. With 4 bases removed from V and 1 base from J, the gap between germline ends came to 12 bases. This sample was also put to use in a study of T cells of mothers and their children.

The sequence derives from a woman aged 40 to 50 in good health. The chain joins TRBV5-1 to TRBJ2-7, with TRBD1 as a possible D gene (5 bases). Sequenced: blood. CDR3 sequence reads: CASSQKTVSYEQYF. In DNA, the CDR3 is TGCGCCAGCAGCCAGAAGACAGTGTCCTACGAGCAGTACTTC.